This T cell receptor beta chain was obtained from a study of shared clonotypes between healthy human individuals. Study results and limitations: In contrast to clonotypes shared by all four donors, non-shared clonotypes had lower generation probabilities.

With regard to this clone: No antigen is known for it.

Tens of thousands of T cell genomes (around 190 ng DNA) went into each sorted-subset replicate. Authors' methods: Filtering was not the same, since immunoSEQ gave junction-only sequences without quality scores. Using immunoSEQ multiplex PCR, the repertoire was profiled, and TCRdb retains in-frame clones only, with some absent. Clonal size and the V and J genes are those of that table, whereas D and trimming came from the DNA. The sample consists of a few million clones, approximately 95% of them appearing once. The material sequenced was naive CD4+ T cells from PBMCs. Subset reported: CD45RA+ positively selected. This receptor was identified in a young man in good health. Some clones in this sample may be carry-over from other donors' samples.

The chain's CDR3 is CASSPDLPANTGELFF. The CDR3 bases are TGTGCCAGCAGCCCTGACTTACCCGCGAACACCGGGGAGCTGTTTTTT. J is TRBJ2-2 and V is TRBV6-6; D remains ambiguous. V was pared by 6 bases and J by 0 bases, with 14 bases between. The CDR3 covers 16 residues. Germline values: CDR1 MNHNY, CDR2 SVGAGI (reference sequence).